This T cell receptor (beta chain) was sequenced in a study of CD8 T cells in ankylosing spondylitis. TCRdb recomputed calls from the 5' RACE reads with MiXCR, one row per CDR3 protein. The table has around 340,000 distinct CDR3 sequences, about 14% seen once. CDR3 length: 16 amino acids. Trimming cost V 2 bases and J 6 bases; bases outside gene matches: 9. Germline V lookup: CDR1 LGHNA, CDR2 YNFKEQ. The chain recombines TRBV4-2 with TRBJ2-2, with TRBD1 matching over 7 bases. The sequenced material came from blood, either unsorted or a sorted T cell fraction (not recorded which). The sequence derives from a male donor with ankylosing spondylitis or in good health (not recorded which). The CDR3 reads CASSQSDRKRAGELFF. The DNA for the CDR3 is TGTGCCAGCAGCCAATCGGACAGGAAAAGGGCCGGGGAGCTGTTTTTT.